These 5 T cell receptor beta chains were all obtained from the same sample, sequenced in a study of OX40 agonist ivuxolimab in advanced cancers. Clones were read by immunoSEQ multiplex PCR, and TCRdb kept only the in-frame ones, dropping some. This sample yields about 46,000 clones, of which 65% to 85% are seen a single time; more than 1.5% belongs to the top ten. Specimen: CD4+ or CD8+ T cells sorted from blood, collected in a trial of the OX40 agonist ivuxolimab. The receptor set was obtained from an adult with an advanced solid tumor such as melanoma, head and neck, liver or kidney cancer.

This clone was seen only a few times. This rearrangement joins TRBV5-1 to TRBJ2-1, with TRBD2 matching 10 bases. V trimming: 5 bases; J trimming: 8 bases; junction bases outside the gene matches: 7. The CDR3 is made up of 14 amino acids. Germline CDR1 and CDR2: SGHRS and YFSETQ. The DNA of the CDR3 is TGCGCCAGCAGGGATAGCGGGGGGTACTATGAGCAGTTCTTC. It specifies CASRDSGGYYEQFF. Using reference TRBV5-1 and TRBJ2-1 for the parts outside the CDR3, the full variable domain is KAGVTQTPRYLIKTRGQQVTLSCSPISGHRSVSWYQQTPGQGLQFLFEYFSETQRNKGNFPGRFSGRQFSNSRSEMNVSTLELGDSALYLCASRDSGGYYEQFFGPGTRLTVL.

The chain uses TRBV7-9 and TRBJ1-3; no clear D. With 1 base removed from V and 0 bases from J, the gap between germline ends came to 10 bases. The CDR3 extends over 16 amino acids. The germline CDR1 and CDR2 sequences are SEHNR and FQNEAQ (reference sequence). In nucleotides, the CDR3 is TGTGCCAGCAGCTTAGAGCACTTAAGCTCTGGAAACACCATATATTTT. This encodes CASSLEHLSSGNTIYF.

DNA of the CDR3: TGTGCCAGCAGCCCAGGGTTTCTTACCTACGAGCAGTACTTC. Translation: CASSPGFLTYEQYF. V is TRBV7-2 and J is TRBJ2-7; weak D call: TRBD1 (5 bases). Deletions cut 5 bases from V and 2 bases from J, with 13 bases between. CDR1 and CDR2 (germline): SGHTA, FQGNSA. This CDR3 spans 14 amino acids.

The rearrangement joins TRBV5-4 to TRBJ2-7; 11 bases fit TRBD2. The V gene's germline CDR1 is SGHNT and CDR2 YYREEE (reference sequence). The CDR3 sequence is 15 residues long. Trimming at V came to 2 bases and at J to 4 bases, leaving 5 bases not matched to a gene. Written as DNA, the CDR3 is TGTGCCAGCAGCTTTCCTAGCGGGGGGTTATACGAGCAGTACTTC. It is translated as CASSFPSGGLYEQYF.

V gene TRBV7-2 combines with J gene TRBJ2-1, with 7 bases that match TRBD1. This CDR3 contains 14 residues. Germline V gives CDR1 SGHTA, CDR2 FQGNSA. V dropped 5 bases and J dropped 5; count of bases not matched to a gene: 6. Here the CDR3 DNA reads TGTGCCAGCAGCCCAGACAGGGTCCACAATGAGCAGTTCTTC. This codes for CASSPDRVHNEQFF.